This T cell receptor beta chain was observed in a study of blood T cell repertoires in COVID-19. Study context: Sample material is recorded as cDNA or gDNA derived from T cells, B-cell-depleted T cells, or PBMCs.

The CDR3 contains 16 residues. Between the trimmed V and J ends, which lost 2 bases and 5 bases, there was a span of 15 bases. Germline V gene data show CDR1 as LGHNA and CDR2 as YNFKEQ. Some clones are missing from TCRdb's copy, which holds only in-frame ones; the method was immunoSEQ multiplex PCR. This table holds approximately 29,000 clones, 65% to 90% found once. The source material was peripheral blood. This receptor was taken from a woman aged 60-70 years with active COVID-19. The chain combines TRBV4-2 with TRBJ1-4; D perhaps matches TRBD1 (5 bases). The CDR3 spells CASSQPPRQLNEKLFF. CDR3 nucleotide sequence: TGTGCCAGCAGCCAACCACCCCGACAGCTAAATGAAAAACTGTTTTTT.